The 5 T cell receptor beta chains below all came from one sample that was sequenced in a study of blood T cell repertoires in COVID-19. Only in-frame clones appear in the TCRdb table, and some are missing; sequencing was by immunoSEQ multiplex PCR. This sample has about 130,000 clones; over 70% occur once, and the top ten carry over 15%. Specimen: peripheral blood. Receptor source: a man older than 75 with acute or convalescent COVID-19.

This chain uses TRBV30 with TRBJ2-5; D is possibly TRBD2 (6 bases). Germline values: CDR1 GTSNPN, CDR2 SVGIG (reference sequence). The CDR3 loop spans 17 amino acids. V lost 3 bases and J lost 5, with 25 bases in between. The CDR3 nucleotides are TGTGCCTGGAGCCAAGGGGCCGGGGGAAGGGGTCAGGAGACCCAGTACTTC. This codes for CAWSQGAGGRGQETQYF.

The chain combines TRBV27 with TRBJ1-5; 9 nucleotides agree with TRBD1. Germline trimming cut 4 bases from V and 4 bases from J; bases unmatched to any gene: 5. This CDR3 is 15 amino acids long. Germline CDR1 MNHEY, CDR2 SMNVEV (reference sequence). The CDR3 sequence: CASSSGTGRNQPQHF. The DNA of the CDR3 is TGTGCCAGCAGTTCCGGGACAGGGCGGAATCAGCCCCAGCATTTT.

In its sample, this clone was seen a few times. The V and J genes are TRBV7-9 and TRBJ2-7; maybe TRBD2 (5 bases). Between the trimmed V and J ends, which lost 5 bases and 5 bases, there was a span of 13 bases. This CDR3 has 13 amino acids. CDR1 SEHNR and CDR2 FQNEAQ come from the germline V gene (reference sequence). This CDR3 reads CASSLRAGHEQYF. Written as DNA, the CDR3 is TGTGCCAGCAGCCTCCGGGCGGGCCACGAGCAGTACTTC.

J is TRBJ2-7 and V is TRBV18, with D possibly being TRBD1 (5 bases). Germline loops: CDR1 KGHSH, CDR2 LQKENI. Trimming stripped 3 bases from V and 3 bases from J, with 12 bases between. There are 14 residues in the CDR3. The CDR3 sequence is CASSPGPQIYEQYF. The CDR3 DNA reads as TGTGCCAGCTCACCGGGGCCCCAAATCTACGAGCAGTACTTC.

This chain connects TRBV30 to TRBJ2-5; 8 bases map to TRBD1. Germline CDR1 GTSNPN, CDR2 SVGIG (reference sequence). The CDR3 loop spans 15 amino acids. The junction had 10 bases not matched to a gene; V was cut back by 3 bases and J by 4 bases. In DNA, the CDR3 is TGTGCCTGGAGAAGGCAGGGGGCGACGGGAGAGACCCAGTACTTC. Protein product: CAWRRQGATGETQYF.